This T cell receptor (beta chain) was recorded in a study of T cells after yellow fever vaccination. Looked up from germline, CDR1 is SGHRS and CDR2 is YFSETQ. This CDR3 region has 15 residues. V shed 0 bases, J shed 5 bases, and the junction held 7 bases outside the gene matches. MiXCR, run by TCRdb on the 5' RACE reads, gives a single entry per CDR3 protein. The data contain some 220,000 distinct CDR3 sequences, less than 3.5% of them singletons. This clonotype was counted ten times or more. The material was CD4+ T cells sorted from PBMCs, obtained 10 days after the yellow fever booster vaccination. The chain is built from TRBV5-1 and TRBJ2-5; 7 positions match TRBD1. The source is a man between 18 and 29 years old who received the YFV17D yellow fever vaccine. CDR3 protein: CASSLAQGIGETQYF. The CDR3 DNA follows: TGCGCCAGCAGCTTGGCACAGGGGATAGGCGAGACCCAGTACTTC.